This TCR beta chain appears in the sequencing data of a study of blood T cell repertoires in COVID-19. The CDR3 is 19 amino acids. Germline V lookup: CDR1 MDHEN, CDR2 SYDVKM. Germline trimming cut 1 base from V and 1 base from J; bases unmatched to any gene: 14. TCRdb's copy holds only in-frame clones and misses some; the assay was immunoSEQ multiplex PCR. This table holds tens of thousands of clones, 85% to 90% found once. What was sequenced was peripheral blood. J is TRBJ2-7 and V is TRBV28, with 9 bases fitting TRBD2. This TCR was recovered from a man aged 55 to 70 with acute or convalescent COVID-19. The CDR3 spells CASSLLVTLGLAGSYEQYF. DNA of the CDR3: TGTGCCAGCAGTTTATTAGTAACCTTGGGGCTAGCGGGGTCCTACGAGCAGTACTTC.